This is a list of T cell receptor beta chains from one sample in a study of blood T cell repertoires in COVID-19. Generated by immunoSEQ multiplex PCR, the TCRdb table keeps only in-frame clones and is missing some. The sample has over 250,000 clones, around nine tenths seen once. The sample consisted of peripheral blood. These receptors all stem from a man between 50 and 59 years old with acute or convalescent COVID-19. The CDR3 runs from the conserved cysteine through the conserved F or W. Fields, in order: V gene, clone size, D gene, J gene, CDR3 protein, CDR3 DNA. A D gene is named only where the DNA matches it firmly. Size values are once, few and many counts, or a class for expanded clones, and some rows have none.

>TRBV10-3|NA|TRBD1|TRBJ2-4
CAISEDREAQYF
TGTGCCATCAGTGAAGACAGGGAAGCTCAGTACTTC
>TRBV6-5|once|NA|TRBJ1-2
CASSYVAGYGYTF
TGTGCCAGCAGTTACGTCGCCGGCTATGGCTACACCTTC
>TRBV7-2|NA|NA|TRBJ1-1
CASSLGGLRDTEAFF
TGTGCCAGCAGCTTAGGAGGCCTGAGGGACACTGAAGCTTTCTTT
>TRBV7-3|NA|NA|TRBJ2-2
CASSLMTGGELFF
TGTGCCAGCAGCTTAATGACGGGCGGGGAGCTGTTTTTT
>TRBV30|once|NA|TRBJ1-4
CAWSRDTVVGDANEKLFF
TGTGCCTGGAGTAGGGACACCGTTGTGGGGGACGCTAATGAAAAACTGTTTTTT
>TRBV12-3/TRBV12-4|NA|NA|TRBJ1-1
CASTYRATEAFF
TGTGCCAGCACTTACAGGGCCACTGAAGCTTTCTTT
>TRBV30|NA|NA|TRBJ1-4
CAWSSSEKLFF
TGTGCCTGGAGTTCCTCTGAAAAACTGTTTTTT
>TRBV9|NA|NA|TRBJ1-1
CASSVAGGNTEAFF
TGTGCCAGCAGCGTAGCTGGGGGCAACACTGAAGCTTTCTTT
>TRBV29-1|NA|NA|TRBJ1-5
CSVHSGGNQPQHF
TGCAGCGTCCACTCGGGGGGCAATCAGCCCCAGCATTTT
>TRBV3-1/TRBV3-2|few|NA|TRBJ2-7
CASSQDRYEQYF
TGTGCCAGCAGCCAAGACAGGTACGAGCAGTACTTC
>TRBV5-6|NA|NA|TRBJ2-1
CASSGDEGGTYNEQFF
TGTGCCAGCAGCGGGGATGAGGGTGGGACCTACAATGAGCAGTTCTTC
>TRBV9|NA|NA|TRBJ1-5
CASSPGPMVNQPQHF
TGTGCCAGCAGCCCTGGTCCTATGGTAAATCAGCCCCAGCATTTT
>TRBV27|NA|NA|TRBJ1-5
CASSDRFSNQPQHF
TGTGCCAGCAGCGACAGGTTTAGCAATCAGCCCCAGCATTTT
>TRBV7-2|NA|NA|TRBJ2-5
CASSLVGPETQYF
TGTGCCAGCAGCTTAGTGGGGCCAGAGACCCAGTACTTC
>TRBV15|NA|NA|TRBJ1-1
CATSRDTPGYDAFF
TGTGCCACCAGCAGGGATACTCCGGGATATGATGCTTTCTTT
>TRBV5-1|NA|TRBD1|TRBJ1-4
CASSPFRQGSNEKLFF
TGCGCCAGCAGCCCTTTCCGACAGGGCTCTAATGAAAAACTGTTTTTT
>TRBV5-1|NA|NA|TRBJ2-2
CASSLVRGGTGELFF
TGCGCCAGCAGCTTGGTCAGGGGTGGTACCGGGGAGCTGTTTTTT
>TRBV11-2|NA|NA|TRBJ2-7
CASSLEAGTPYEQYF
TGTGCCAGCAGCTTAGAGGCAGGAACCCCCTACGAGCAGTACTTC
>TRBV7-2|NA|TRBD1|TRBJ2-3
CASSFQTGDTQYF
TGTGCCAGCAGCTTTCAGACAGGGGATACGCAGTATTTT
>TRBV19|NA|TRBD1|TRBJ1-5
CASSIKGTELSNQPQHF
TGTGCCAGTAGTATAAAGGGGACAGAGCTTAGCAATCAGCCCCAGCATTTT
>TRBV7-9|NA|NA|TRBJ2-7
CASSLGGLSYEQYF
TGTGCCAGCAGCTTAGGGGGACTTAGCTACGAGCAGTACTTC
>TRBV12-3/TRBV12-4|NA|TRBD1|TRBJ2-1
CASSPSGQKQFF
TGTGCCAGCAGTCCATCGGGACAGAAGCAATTCTTC
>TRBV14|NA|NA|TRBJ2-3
CASSPRDWANTQYF
TGTGCCAGCAGCCCTAGGGACTGGGCGAATACGCAGTATTTT
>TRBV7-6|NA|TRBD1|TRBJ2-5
CASNWRGQGDQETQYF
TGTGCCTCTAATTGGAGAGGACAGGGCGATCAAGAGACCCAGTACTTC
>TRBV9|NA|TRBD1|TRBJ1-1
CASSTSTGVGTEAFF
TGTGCCAGCAGCACATCGACAGGGGTGGGCACTGAAGCTTTCTTT
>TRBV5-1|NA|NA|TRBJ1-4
CASSLDRPHEKLFF
TGCGCCAGCAGCTTGGACAGACCCCATGAAAAACTGTTTTTT
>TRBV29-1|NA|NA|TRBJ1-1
CSVERGYTEAFF
TGCAGCGTTGAAAGGGGATACACTGAAGCTTTCTTT
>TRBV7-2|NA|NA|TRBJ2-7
CASSFAGGEQYF
TGTGCCAGCAGCTTCGCCGGGGGCGAGCAGTACTTC
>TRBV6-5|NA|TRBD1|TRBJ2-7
CAVTPGQGSSYEQYF
TGTGCCGTAACCCCCGGACAGGGGAGCTCCTACGAGCAGTACTTC
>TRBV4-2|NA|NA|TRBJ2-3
CASSQGNYLGTDTQYF
TGTGCCAGCAGCCAAGGAAACTACCTAGGCACAGATACGCAGTATTTT
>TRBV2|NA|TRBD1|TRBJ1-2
CARFPDRGYGYTF
TGTGCCAGATTTCCGGACAGGGGCTATGGCTACACCTTC
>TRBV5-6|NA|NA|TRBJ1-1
CASSGRSSNTEAFF
TGTGCCAGCAGCGGGAGGTCTTCGAACACTGAAGCTTTCTTT
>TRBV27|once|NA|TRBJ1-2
CASSSDGAYGYTF
TGTGCCAGCAGTTCTGACGGAGCCTATGGCTACACCTTC
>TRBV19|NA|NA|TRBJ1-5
CASSNTAGQPQHF
TGTGCCAGTAGTAATACGGCGGGTCAGCCCCAGCATTTT
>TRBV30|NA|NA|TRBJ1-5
CAWSLPSNQPQHF
TGTGCCTGGAGCCTCCCTAGCAATCAGCCCCAGCATTTT
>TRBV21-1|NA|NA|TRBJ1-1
CASSKGLVEAFF
TGTGCCAGCAGCAAAGGGCTGGTAGAAGCTTTCTTT
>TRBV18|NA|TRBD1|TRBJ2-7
CASSPGRGPYEQYF
TGTGCCAGCTCACCGGGTAGGGGGCCCTACGAGCAGTACTTC
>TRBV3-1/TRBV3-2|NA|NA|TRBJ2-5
CASTQGRTTETQYF
TGTGCCAGCACCCAGGGGAGGACTACAGAGACCCAGTACTTC
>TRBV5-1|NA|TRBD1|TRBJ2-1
CASSLQGWEGEQFF
TGCGCCAGCAGCCTACAGGGGTGGGAAGGAGAGCAGTTCTTC
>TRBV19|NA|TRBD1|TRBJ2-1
CASSTSTGGYLDNEQFF
TGTGCCAGTAGTACCTCCACAGGGGGTTATCTAGACAATGAGCAGTTCTTC
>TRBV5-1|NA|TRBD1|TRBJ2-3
CASSFDQGADTQYF
TGCGCCAGCAGCTTTGACCAGGGGGCAGATACGCAGTATTTT
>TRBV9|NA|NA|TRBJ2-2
CASSVVGSGTGELFF
TGTGCCAGCAGCGTAGTGGGGAGCGGGACCGGGGAGCTGTTTTTT
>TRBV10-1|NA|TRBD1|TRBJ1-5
CASRRTDRDHQPQHF
TGCGCCAGCAGACGGACTGACAGGGACCATCAGCCCCAGCATTTT
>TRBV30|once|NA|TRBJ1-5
CAWSGGAANQPQHF
TGTGCCTGGAGTGGTGGGGCGGCCAATCAGCCCCAGCATTTT
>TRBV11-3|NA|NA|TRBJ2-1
CASSNRVDEQFF
TGTGCCAGCAGCAACAGGGTTGATGAGCAGTTCTTC